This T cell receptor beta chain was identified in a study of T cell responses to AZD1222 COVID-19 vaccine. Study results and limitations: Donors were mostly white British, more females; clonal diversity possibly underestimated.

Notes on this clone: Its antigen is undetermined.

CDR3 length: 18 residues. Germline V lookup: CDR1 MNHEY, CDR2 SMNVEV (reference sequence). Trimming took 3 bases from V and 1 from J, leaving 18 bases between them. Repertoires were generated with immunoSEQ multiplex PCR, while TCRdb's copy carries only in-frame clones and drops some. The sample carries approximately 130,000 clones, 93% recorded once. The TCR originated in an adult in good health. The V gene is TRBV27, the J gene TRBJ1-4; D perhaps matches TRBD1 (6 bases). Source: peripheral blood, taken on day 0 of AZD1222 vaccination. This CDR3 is CASSFSTGLGGTNEKLFF. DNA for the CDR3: TGTGCCAGCAGTTTTTCTACAGGGCTGGGAGGAACTAATGAAAAACTGTTTTTT.